This T cell receptor beta chain was sequenced for a study of T cell responses to AZD1222 COVID-19 vaccine. This CDR3 comprises 18 residues. The V gene's germline CDR1 is MNHEY and CDR2 SVGEGT. V was cut by 2 bases and J by 2 bases, with 21 bases left in between. Some clones are missing from TCRdb's copy, which holds only in-frame ones; the method was immunoSEQ multiplex PCR. Here the sample spans around 150,000 clones, roughly 89% being singletons. The chain couples TRBV6-2 or TRBV6-3 to TRBJ1-2; the D gene is possibly TRBD1 (6 bases). The sample consisted of peripheral blood, taken on day 0 of AZD1222 vaccination. The source is an adult in good health. The CDR3 protein is CASSYRGTMSQGNYGYTF. The CDR3, as DNA: TGTGCCAGCAGTTACAGAGGGACAATGTCTCAGGGGAACTATGGCTACACCTTC.